The 27 T cell receptor beta chains below were found in one sample sequenced in a study of T cell changes during pregnancy in multiple sclerosis. Generated by immunoSEQ multiplex PCR, the TCRdb table keeps only in-frame clones and is missing some. This sample yields around 50,000 clones, of which roughly 92% are seen a single time; around 0.61% belongs to the top ten. The sample in question was CD4+ T cells from peripheral blood mononuclear cells, obtained in the third trimester of pregnancy. Every receptor here comes from a female donor with multiple sclerosis, enrolled in a pregnancy study.

The chain employs TRBV27 and TRBJ2-2; 12 positions match TRBD1. Unmatched junction bases numbered 19, after V lost 5 bases and J lost 6 bases. CDR3 size: 20 residues. Per germline, CDR1 MNHEY and CDR2 SMNVEV (reference sequence). CDR3 loop: CASSVHRDRGRIRSPGELFF. The CDR3 DNA is TGTGCCAGCAGTGTCCACCGGGACAGGGGGCGCATTCGATCTCCCGGGGAGCTGTTTTTT.

The chain joins TRBV7-2 to TRBJ1-5; tentatively, D is TRBD1 (6 bases). CDR1 and CDR2 from the germline V gene are SGHTA and FQGNSA. The CDR3 runs 15 residues. Trimming shortened V by 5 bases and J by 3 bases, and 14 bases separated the two germline ends. CDR3 nucleotides: TGTGCCAGCAGCCCCTCGACAGGAAACAATCAGCCCCAGCATTTT. It yields the protein CASSPSTGNNQPQHF.

This rearrangement joins TRBV30 to TRBJ1-1; D possibly corresponds to TRBD1 (6 bases). This CDR3 comprises 14 residues. The germline V gene has CDR1 GTSNPN and CDR2 SVGIG (reference sequence). Between the trimmed V and J ends, which lost 4 bases and 1 base, there was a span of 13 bases. Here the CDR3 DNA reads TGTGCCTGGACCCGAAGGGGGTCGAACACTGAAGCTTTCTTT. It encodes CAWTRRGSNTEAFF.

The chain links TRBV28 to TRBJ1-1; D call uncertain. The CDR3 has 11 residues. The germline V gene encodes CDR1 MDHEN and CDR2 SYDVKM. The germline V and J ends were trimmed by 4 bases and 12 bases, with 12 bases remaining between them. As DNA, the CDR3 is TGTGCCAGCAGTTCACTTTTGGAGTCTTTCTTT. It is translated as CASSSLLESFF.

V is TRBV10-3 and J is TRBJ2-5; TRBD1 matches at 9 bases. V was pared by 5 bases and J by 2 bases, with 6 bases of the junction left unmatched. This CDR3 has 15 residues. The germline V gene has CDR1 ENHRY and CDR2 SYGVKD. The CDR3 spells CAISLDRGIQETQYF. CDR3 DNA sequence: TGTGCCATCAGTCTAGACAGGGGGATACAAGAGACCCAGTACTTC.

This chain connects TRBV23-1 to TRBJ1-1; 10 nucleotides align to TRBD1. TRBV23-1 is annotated as an ORF whose role is uncertain. After removal of 4 bases from V and 3 bases from J, the junction contained 11 bases not matched to a gene. CDR3 size: 17 residues. The CDR3 DNA sequence: TGCGCCAGCAGTCTTGACAGGGGGCCGGTGAAGGACACTGAAGCTTTCTTT. Its translation: CASSLDRGPVKDTEAFF.

The V and J genes are TRBV7-9 and TRBJ1-1; D ambiguous. CDR1 SEHNR and CDR2 FQNEAQ come from the germline V gene (reference sequence). This CDR3 region has 13 residues. V was cut by 4 bases and J by 5 bases, with 11 bases left in between. The DNA for the CDR3 is TGTGCCAGCAGCTACCTGTCGGGGACTGAAGCTTTCTTT. Translated, it gives CASSYLSGTEAFF.

The gene calls are TRBV28 and TRBJ2-7; 16 bases match TRBD2. Trimming took 5 bases from V and 4 from J; bases not matched to a gene: 11. CDR3 length: 18 amino acids. The germline CDR1 and CDR2 sequences are MDHEN and SYDVKM. The CDR3: CASSPNGRGLAGGYEQYF. Written as DNA, the CDR3 is TGTGCCAGCAGTCCCAACGGGAGGGGACTAGCGGGAGGGTACGAGCAGTACTTC.

The chain combines TRBV14 with TRBJ2-1; 8 positions match TRBD1. Germline CDR1 is SGHDN and CDR2 is FVKESK. Trimming took 3 bases from V and 6 from J; bases not matched to a gene: 13. The CDR3 is 17 amino acids. The CDR3 reads CASSHLMRTGRVNEQFF. The DNA of the CDR3 is TGTGCCAGCAGCCATTTGATGCGGACAGGGCGTGTCAATGAGCAGTTCTTC.

As for this clone: A junction boundary mismatches the germline segment, possibly from a read error. The V and J genes are TRBV7-7 and TRBJ2-2; TRBD1 agrees at 9 bases. Germline CDR1 and CDR2: SSHAT and FNYEAQ (reference sequence). CDR3 size: 15 residues. The CDR3 reads CASSRGQGGSGELFF. In DNA form, the CDR3 reads TGTGCTAGCAGCCGGGGACAGGGTGGATCCGGGGAGCTGTTTTTT.

The CDR3 nucleotides read TGCGCCAGCAGCTTGGGAGTAGCGGGAGTGGGCACAGATACGCAGTATTTT. Protein sequence: CASSLGVAGVGTDTQYF. The rearrangement links TRBV5-1 to TRBJ2-3; the match to TRBD2 covers 9 bases. This CDR3 has 17 residues. V lost 0 bases to trimming and J lost 1 base; unmatched junction nucleotides: 6. The germline gives CDR1 SGHRS, CDR2 YFSETQ.

The V call is TRBV5-1, the J call TRBJ1-5; 9 bases align to TRBD1. Per the germline V gene, CDR1 is SGHRS and CDR2 is YFSETQ. The CDR3 is 15 residues long. After removal of 3 bases from V and 2 bases from J, the junction contained 3 bases not matched to a gene. The CDR3 sequence: CASSSTGGRNQPQHF. CDR3 nucleotide sequence: TGCGCCAGCAGCTCCACAGGGGGCCGCAATCAGCCCCAGCATTTT.

The chain combines TRBV29-1 with TRBJ2-5, with 7 bases lining up with TRBD2. The germline gives CDR1 SQVTM, CDR2 ANQGSEA. V lost 0 bases and J lost 5; bases outside the gene matches: 9. The CDR3 has 15 residues. CDR3 nucleotide sequence: TGCAGCGTTGAAGAGGCGGGAGTAACGGGGGAGACCCAGTACTTC. Amino acid sequence: CSVEEAGVTGETQYF.

The genes are TRBV25-1 and TRBJ2-6; the D is unclear. This CDR3 comprises 13 residues. V lost 4 bases to trimming and J lost 10 bases, with 11 bases between them. Looked up from germline, CDR1 is MGHDK and CDR2 is SYGVNS. The CDR3: CASSVSGSNVLTF. For the CDR3, the DNA is TGTGCCAGCAGTGTCTCAGGTTCTAACGTCCTGACTTTC.

This clone was counted between two and nine times. V and J are TRBV2 and TRBJ1-4; 9 nucleotides line up with TRBD1. Trimming at V came to 7 bases and at J to 5 bases, leaving 2 bases not matched to a gene. Germline CDR1 and CDR2: SNHLY and FYNNEI. The CDR3 has 13 residues. DNA of the CDR3: TGTGCCAGCAAGGGGACAGGGAATGAAAAACTGTTTTTT. It codes for CASKGTGNEKLFF.

The chain recombines TRBV5-1 with TRBJ2-3, with D maybe TRBD2 (6 bases). The CDR3 extends over 17 amino acids. Trimming took off 6 bases at V and 2 bases at J, with 22 bases between the two ends. Germline V gives CDR1 SGHRS, CDR2 YFSETQ. CDR3 coding DNA: TGCGCCAGCACCTCGGGATCCGGGAGCCGTTACACAGATACGCAGTATTTT. Translating it yields CASTSGSGSRYTDTQYF.

The chain uses TRBV9 and TRBJ2-7; 7 positions match TRBD1. This CDR3 is 14 amino acids long. V was pared by 4 bases and J by 2 bases, with 6 bases of the junction left unmatched. Germline assignment: CDR1 SGDLS and CDR2 YYNGEE. The CDR3 DNA is TGTGCCAGCAGCAAATTAGGACAGGCCTACGAGCAGTACTTC. This codes for CASSKLGQAYEQYF.

The chain carries TRBV5-1 and TRBJ2-7, with 9 positions matching TRBD2. V lost 3 bases and J lost 3; bases outside the gene matches: 7. This CDR3 comprises 15 residues. Germline CDR1 is SGHRS and CDR2 is YFSETQ. The CDR3 is CASSSGLANYYEQYF. As DNA, the CDR3 is TGCGCCAGCAGCTCCGGACTAGCGAATTACTACGAGCAGTACTTC.

This clone was detected once. The chain combines TRBV9 with TRBJ1-3, with TRBD1 as a possible D gene (5 bases). The CDR3 runs 15 residues. Trimming pared 1 base from V and 4 bases from J, leaving 12 bases between. Germline V lookup: CDR1 SGDLS, CDR2 YYNGEE. This CDR3 is CASSVQGVVGNTIYF. The CDR3 nucleotides read TGTGCCAGCAGCGTACAGGGCGTGGTAGGAAACACCATATATTTT. The full variable domain, its missing parts supplied by reference TRBV9 and TRBJ1-3, is DSGVTQTPKHLITATGQRVTLRCSPRSGDLSVYWYQQSLDQGLQFLIQYYNGEERAKGNILERFSAQQFPDLHSELNLSSLELGDSALYFCASSVQGVVGNTIYFGEGSWLTVV.

The chain carries TRBV2 and TRBJ2-5; the match to TRBD1 covers 7 bases. V lost 7 bases and J lost 2; bases outside the gene matches: 7. CDR3 length equals 14 residues. Germline CDR1 reads SNHLY; CDR2 reads FYNNEI. For the CDR3, the DNA is TGTGCCAGCATAAAACGGGACAGTCAAGAGACCCAGTACTTC. This translates into CASIKRDSQETQYF.

The chain recombines TRBV29-1 with TRBJ2-7, with D perhaps matching TRBD2 (7 bases). The CDR3 spans 15 residues. V was shortened by 1 base and J by 2 bases, with 15 bases between the two germline ends. Germline assignment: CDR1 SQVTM and CDR2 ANQGSEA. CDR3 sequence reads: CSVEGGASGPYEQYF. The CDR3 nucleotides read TGCAGCGTTGAAGGGGGGGCTAGCGGACCCTACGAGCAGTACTTC.

This chain uses TRBV21-1 with TRBJ2-7; TRBD1 is the table's D call, not checked against the DNA. TRBV21-1 is a pseudogene segment. The CDR3 spans 14 residues. The CDR3 DNA sequence: TGTGCCAGCACAGGGATGAGGGGGCCGTACGAGCAGTACTTC. Translated, it gives CASTGMRGPYEQYF.

The chain joins TRBV2 to TRBJ2-5, with 10 bases lining up with TRBD1. With 8 bases clipped from V and 5 bases from J, the junction kept 11 bases outside the gene matches. The CDR3 is 15 residues long. In germline, CDR1 is SNHLY, CDR2 FYNNEI. The CDR3 sequence: CASPKVGQGIETQYF. DNA of the CDR3: TGTGCCAGCCCCAAGGTGGGACAGGGGATCGAGACCCAGTACTTC.

The chain uses TRBV6-6 and TRBJ1-5; D is ambiguous. Deletions cut 2 bases from V and 3 bases from J, with 8 bases between. The CDR3 contains 14 residues. CDR1 MNHNY and CDR2 SVGAGI come from the germline V gene (reference sequence). CDR3 nucleotide sequence: TGTGCCAGCAGTTACGAACAGATCAATCAGCCCCAGCATTTT. Amino acids: CASSYEQINQPQHF.

The chain uses TRBV29-1 and TRBJ2-1; 7 bases align to TRBD2. V dropped 1 base and J dropped 8; count of bases not matched to a gene: 8. There are 14 residues in the CDR3. The V gene's germline CDR1 is SQVTM and CDR2 ANQGSEA. The CDR3 sequence is CSVEVRGRAYEQFF. For the CDR3, the DNA is TGCAGCGTTGAAGTCCGGGGGAGGGCCTATGAGCAGTTCTTC.

Only one count was recorded for this clone. V is TRBV28 and J is TRBJ2-1; 9 bases align to TRBD2. CDR1 MDHEN and CDR2 SYDVKM come from the germline V gene. The trim removed 3 bases at V and 5 bases at J, leaving 8 bases unmatched. This CDR3 region has 16 residues. Here the CDR3 reads CASSFVAGGPNNEQFF. The CDR3, as DNA: TGTGCCAGCAGTTTCGTCGCGGGGGGGCCCAACAATGAGCAGTTCTTC. Variable domain in full (rest from reference TRBV28 and TRBJ2-1): DVKVTQSSRYLVKRTGEKVFLECVQDMDHENMFWYRQDPGLGLRLIYFSYDVKMKEKGDIPEGYSVSREKKERFSLILESASTNQTSMYLCASSFVAGGPNNEQFFGPGTRLTVL.

This chain joins TRBV28 and TRBJ2-2, with D maybe TRBD1 (5 bases). Trimming pared 6 bases from V and 4 bases from J, leaving 18 bases between. This CDR3 region has 16 residues. Germline-derived CDR1 and CDR2 are MDHEN and SYDVKM. The CDR3 loop is CASSDGLTATTGELFF. DNA for the CDR3: TGTGCCAGCAGCGATGGGTTGACAGCCACCACCGGGGAGCTGTTTTTT.